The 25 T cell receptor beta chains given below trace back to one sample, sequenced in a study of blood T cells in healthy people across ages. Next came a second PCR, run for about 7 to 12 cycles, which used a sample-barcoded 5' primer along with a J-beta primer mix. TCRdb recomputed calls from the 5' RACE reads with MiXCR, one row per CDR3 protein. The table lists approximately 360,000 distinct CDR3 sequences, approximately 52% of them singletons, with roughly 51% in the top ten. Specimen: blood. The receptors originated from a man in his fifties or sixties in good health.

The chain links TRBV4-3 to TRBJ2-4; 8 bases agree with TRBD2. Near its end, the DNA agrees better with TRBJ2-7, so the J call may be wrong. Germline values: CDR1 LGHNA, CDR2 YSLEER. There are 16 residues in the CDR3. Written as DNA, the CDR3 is TGCGCCAGCAGCCAAGACAGGACTAGCTCTTTTTACGAGCAGTACTTC. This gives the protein CASSQDRTSSFYEQYF.

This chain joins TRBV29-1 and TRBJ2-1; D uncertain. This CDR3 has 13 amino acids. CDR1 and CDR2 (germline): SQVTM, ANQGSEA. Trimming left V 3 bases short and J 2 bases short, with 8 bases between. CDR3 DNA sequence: TGCAGCGTTGAGGGCAGAACCTACAATGAGCAGTTCTTC. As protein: CSVEGRTYNEQFF.

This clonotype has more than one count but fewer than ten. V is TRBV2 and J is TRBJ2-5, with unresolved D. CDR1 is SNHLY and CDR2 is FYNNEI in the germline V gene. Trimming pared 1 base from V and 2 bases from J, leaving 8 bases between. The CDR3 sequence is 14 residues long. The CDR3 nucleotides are TGTGCCAGCAGTGAAGAAGTTCCTCAAGAGACCCAGTACTTC. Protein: CASSEEVPQETQYF.

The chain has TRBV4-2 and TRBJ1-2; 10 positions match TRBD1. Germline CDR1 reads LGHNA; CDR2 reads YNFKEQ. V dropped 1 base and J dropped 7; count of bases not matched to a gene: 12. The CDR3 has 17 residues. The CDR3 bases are TGTGCCAGCAGCCAAGGGGACAGGGGAGGGATAAGACTTGGCTACACCTTC. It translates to CASSQGDRGGIRLGYTF.

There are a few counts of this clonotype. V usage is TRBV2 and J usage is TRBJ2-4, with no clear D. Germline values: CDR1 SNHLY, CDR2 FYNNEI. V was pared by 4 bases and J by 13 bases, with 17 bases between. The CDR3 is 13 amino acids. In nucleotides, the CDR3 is TGTGCCAGCAGTGCAAGAACCCTCTTTGGGCAGTACTTC. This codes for CASSARTLFGQYF. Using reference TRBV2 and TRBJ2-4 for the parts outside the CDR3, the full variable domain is EPEVTQTPSHQVTQMGQEVILRCVPISNHLYFYWYRQILGQKVEFLVSFYNNEISEKSEIFDDQFSVERPDGSNFTLKIRSTKLEDSAMYFCASSARTLFGQYFGAGTRLSVL.

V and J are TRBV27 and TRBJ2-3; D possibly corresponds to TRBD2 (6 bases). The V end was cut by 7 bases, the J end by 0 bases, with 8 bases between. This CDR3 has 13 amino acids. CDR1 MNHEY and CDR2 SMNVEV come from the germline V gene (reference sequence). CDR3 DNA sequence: TGTGCCAGCATGGGACTTAGCACAGATACGCAGTATTTT. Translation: CASMGLSTDTQYF.

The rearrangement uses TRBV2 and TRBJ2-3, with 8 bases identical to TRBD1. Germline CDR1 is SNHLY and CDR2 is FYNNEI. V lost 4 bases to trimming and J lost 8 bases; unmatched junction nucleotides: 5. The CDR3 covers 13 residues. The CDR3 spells CASSATGGGTQYF. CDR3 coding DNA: TGTGCCAGCAGTGCAACAGGGGGAGGTACGCAGTATTTT.

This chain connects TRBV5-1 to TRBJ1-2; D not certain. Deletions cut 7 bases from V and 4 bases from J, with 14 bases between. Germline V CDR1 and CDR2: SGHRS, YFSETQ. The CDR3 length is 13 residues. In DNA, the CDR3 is TGCGCCAGCCAACCCTCTGGAGGCTATGGCTACACCTTC. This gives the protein CASQPSGGYGYTF.

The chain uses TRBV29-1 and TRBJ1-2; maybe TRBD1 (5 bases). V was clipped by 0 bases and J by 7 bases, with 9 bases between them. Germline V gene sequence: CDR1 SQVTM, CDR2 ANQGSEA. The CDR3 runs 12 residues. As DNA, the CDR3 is TGCAGCGTTGAAGAAAGTAGGGGTGGCTACACCTTC. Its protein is CSVEESRGGYTF.

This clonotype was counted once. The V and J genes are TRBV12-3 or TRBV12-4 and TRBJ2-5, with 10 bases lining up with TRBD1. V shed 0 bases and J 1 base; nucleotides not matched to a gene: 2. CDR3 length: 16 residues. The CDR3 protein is CASSLAGTGVQETQYF. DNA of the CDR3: TGTGCCAGCAGTTTAGCGGGGACAGGGGTCCAAGAGACCCAGTACTTC.

CDR3 loop: CSALGQGISYEQYF. The CDR3 DNA reads TGCAGTGCTTTGGGACAGGGCATCTCCTACGAGCAGTACTTC. This chain links TRBV20-1 with TRBJ2-7; 9 bases map to TRBD1. The V segment lost 5 bases and the J segment 0 bases; nucleotides outside the gene matches: 5. Germline V gives CDR1 DFQATT, CDR2 SNEGSKA (reference sequence). CDR3 size: 14 residues.

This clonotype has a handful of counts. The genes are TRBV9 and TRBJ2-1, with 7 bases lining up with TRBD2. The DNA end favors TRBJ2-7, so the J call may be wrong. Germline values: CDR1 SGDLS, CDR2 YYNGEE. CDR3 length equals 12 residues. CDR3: CASSFSGNEQYF. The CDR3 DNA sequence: TGTGCCAGCAGCTTCAGCGGGAATGAGCAGTACTTC.

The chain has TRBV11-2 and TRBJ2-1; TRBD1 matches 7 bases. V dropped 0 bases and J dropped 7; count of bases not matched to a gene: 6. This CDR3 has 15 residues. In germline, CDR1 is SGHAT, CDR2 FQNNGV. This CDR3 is CASSLEQTGWNEQFF. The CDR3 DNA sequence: TGTGCCAGCAGCTTAGAGCAGACAGGGTGGAATGAGCAGTTCTTC.

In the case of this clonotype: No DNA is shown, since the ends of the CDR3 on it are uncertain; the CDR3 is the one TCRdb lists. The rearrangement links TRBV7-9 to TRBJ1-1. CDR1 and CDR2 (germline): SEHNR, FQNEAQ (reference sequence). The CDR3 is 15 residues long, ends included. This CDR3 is CASSFSGPEDTEAFF.

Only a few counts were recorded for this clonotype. Here the CDR3 DNA reads TGCAGTGCTAGCGGGGGGACAGGGCACTATGGCTACACCTTC. Protein sequence: CSASGGTGHYGYTF. The rearrangement links TRBV20-1 to TRBJ1-2; TRBD1 matches 9 bases. Germline V gives CDR1 DFQATT, CDR2 SNEGSKA (reference sequence). V lost 3 bases to trimming and J lost 3 bases; unmatched junction nucleotides: 5. The CDR3 extends over 14 amino acids.

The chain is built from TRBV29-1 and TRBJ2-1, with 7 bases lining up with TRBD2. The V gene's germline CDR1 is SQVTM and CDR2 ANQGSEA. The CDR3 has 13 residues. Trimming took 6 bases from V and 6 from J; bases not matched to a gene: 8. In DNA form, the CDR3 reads TGCAGCGTCCGCCGGACTAGTGCCAATGAGCAGTTCTTC. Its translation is CSVRRTSANEQFF.

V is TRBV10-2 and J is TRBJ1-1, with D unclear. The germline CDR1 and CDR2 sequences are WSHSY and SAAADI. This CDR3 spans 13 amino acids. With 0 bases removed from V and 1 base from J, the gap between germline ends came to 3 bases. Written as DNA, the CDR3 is TGCGCCAGCAGTGAGTCTGGGAACACTGAAGCTTTCTTT. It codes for CASSESGNTEAFF.

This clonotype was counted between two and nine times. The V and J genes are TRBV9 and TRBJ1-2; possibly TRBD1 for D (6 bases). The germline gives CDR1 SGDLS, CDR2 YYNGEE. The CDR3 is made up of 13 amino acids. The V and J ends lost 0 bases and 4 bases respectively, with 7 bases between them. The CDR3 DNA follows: TGTGCCAGCAGCGTAGCGGGGGCCTATGGCTACACCTTC. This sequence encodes CASSVAGAYGYTF.

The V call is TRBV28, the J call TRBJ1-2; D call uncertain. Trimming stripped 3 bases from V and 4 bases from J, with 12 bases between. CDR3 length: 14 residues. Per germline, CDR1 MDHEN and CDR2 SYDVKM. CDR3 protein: CASSLIGPPYGYTF. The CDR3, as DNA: TGTGCCAGCAGTTTGATCGGGCCTCCCTATGGCTACACCTTC.

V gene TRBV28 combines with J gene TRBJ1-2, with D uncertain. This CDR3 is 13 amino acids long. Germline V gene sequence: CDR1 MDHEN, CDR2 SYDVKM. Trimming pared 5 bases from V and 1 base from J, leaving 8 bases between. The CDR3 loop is CASSTVNNYGYTF. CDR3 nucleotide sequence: TGTGCCAGCAGTACTGTCAATAACTATGGCTACACCTTC.

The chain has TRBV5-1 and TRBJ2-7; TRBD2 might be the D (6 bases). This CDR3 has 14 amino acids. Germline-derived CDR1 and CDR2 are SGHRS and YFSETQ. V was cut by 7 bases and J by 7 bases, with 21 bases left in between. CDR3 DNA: TGCGCCAGCTCGCCGGGAGCAACCAACGATGAGCAGTACTTC. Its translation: CASSPGATNDEQYF.

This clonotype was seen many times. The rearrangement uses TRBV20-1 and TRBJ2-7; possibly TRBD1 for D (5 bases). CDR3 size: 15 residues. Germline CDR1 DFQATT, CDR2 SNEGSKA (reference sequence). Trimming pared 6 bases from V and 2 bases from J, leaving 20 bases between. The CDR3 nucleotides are TGCAGTGCCCACCCGGTAGGCACAGGAACCTACGAGCAGTACTTC. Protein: CSAHPVGTGTYEQYF.

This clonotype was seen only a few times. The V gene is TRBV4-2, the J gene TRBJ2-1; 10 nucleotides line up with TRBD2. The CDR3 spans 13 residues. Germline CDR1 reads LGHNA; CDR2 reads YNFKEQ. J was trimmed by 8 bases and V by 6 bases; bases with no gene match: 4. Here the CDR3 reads CASSPSGGDEQFF. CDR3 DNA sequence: TGTGCCAGCAGTCCTAGCGGGGGAGATGAGCAGTTCTTC.

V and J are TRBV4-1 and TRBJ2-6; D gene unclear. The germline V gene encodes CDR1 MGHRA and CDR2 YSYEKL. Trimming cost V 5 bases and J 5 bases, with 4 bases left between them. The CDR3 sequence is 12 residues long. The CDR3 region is CASSRRANVLTF. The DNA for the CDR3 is TGCGCCAGCAGCAGAAGGGCCAACGTCCTGACTTTC.

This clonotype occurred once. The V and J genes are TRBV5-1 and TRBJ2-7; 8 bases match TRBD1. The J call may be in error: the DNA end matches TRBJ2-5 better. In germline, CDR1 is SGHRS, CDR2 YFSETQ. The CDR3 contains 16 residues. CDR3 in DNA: TGCGCCAGCAGCTTTGCCCCTCGGCAGGGGGCCGAGACCCAGTACTTC. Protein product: CASSFAPRQGAETQYF.